This T cell receptor (beta chain) derives from a study of blood T cell repertoires in COVID-19 (dated by TCRdb to between 2020 and 2021). Concerning the study at large: Samples covering the acute and convalescent phases of COVID-19 were provided by collaborators in the United States, Italy and Spain. The prospective study material was composed of cDNA or gDNA derived from T cells, B-cell-depleted T cells, or PBMCs. Subjects who had been exposed to COVID-19, were actively infected with it, or had recovered from it provided the deeply sampled blood TCRbeta repertoires that made up the dataset. The repertoires were made available in a free public database intended to serve as a resource for research on the immune response to SARS-CoV-2. The samples were drawn from the first 160 participants of the ongoing ImmuneRACE study and from some 1,300 subjects provided by 6 global collaborators. A de-identified subject ID, COVID-19 status, age in years and sex were almost always included in the sample metadata. Where available, HLA class I and class II types were taken from metadata supplied by the sample provider and were not determined by assay-based typing. The investigation overall reported the following: Clinical and demographic metadata were provided uncurated, with the amount varying by source and participant.

From the cysteine up to the phenylalanine, the CDR3 has a length of 13 residues. The kept DNA is CDR3 alone, 39 bases in frame from the first base. CDR1 MDHEN and CDR2 SYDVKM are derived from the germline V gene. V was cut back by 5 bases and J by 4 bases, leaving a gap of 11 bases between them. In regard to this clone: Its antigen remains unidentified. No quality values exist for individual bases; no much larger clone is one base distant.

TCRbeta CDR3 regions were amplified from genomic DNA by means of the immunoSEQ Assay, a bias-controlled multiplex PCR. The authors' pipeline ran thus. Within the assay, amplification of reference gene primers was used to estimate how many nucleated cells each sample contained. To quantify the absolute abundance of each unique TCRbeta CDR3 rearrangement, sequence reads were collapsed and filtered. Productive Simpson clonality was computed per sample as the square root of Simpson's diversity index over productive rearrangements. Not all clones reach the TCRdb copy of this immuneACCESS table, which keeps in-frame sequences only. Checked studies attribute under half of the gap to unresolved V genes and leave the rest unexplained. V and J calls plus clone size are reproduced from that table; the DNA served to infer D and trimming. This sample gives about 240,000 clones in total; about 84% of them show up just once. The leading ten clones occupy approximately 13% of the sample.

The collaborating institutions used their own protocols to collect whole blood in K2EDTA tubes. For TCRbeta analysis, collaborators shipped samples in one of three forms: frozen whole blood, isolated PBMCs, or DNA extracted from either of those sample types. The sequence links TRBV28 to TRBJ2-5; the D gene assignment is ambiguous. The sample consisted of peripheral blood. The TCR was taken from an older man with acute or convalescent COVID-19. In nucleotide form, the sequence is TGTGCCAGCAGTCCCAATTTCGGAGAGACCCAGTACTTC. It is translated as CASSPNFGETQYF.